The 32 T cell receptor beta chains presented below share a single source sample, sequenced in a study of cytomegalovirus exposure and HLA in healthy donors. The primer mix had 60 Vbeta and 13 Jbeta primers. The data were produced by immunoSEQ multiplex PCR, yet TCRdb's version contains in-frame clones alone and is incomplete. Of some 62,000 clones listed, approximately 87% are singletons. The sample comprised PBMCs. All receptors come from a man younger than 30 in good health and CMV-seronegative.

The CDR3 sequence: CASSLLGPGGYEQYF. Here the CDR3 DNA reads TGTGCCAGCAGCTTATTGGGGCCTGGTGGATACGAGCAGTACTTC. V is TRBV7-8 and J is TRBJ2-5, with TRBD1 as a possible D gene (5 bases). TRBJ2-7 matches the DNA end more closely, so the J call is doubtful. CDR3 length: 15 amino acids. The germline CDR1 and CDR2 sequences are SGHVS and FQNEAQ.

CDR3 sequence (DNA): TGTGCCAGCAGTGAAATCCGAGATACGCAGTATTTT. Its translation is CASSEIRDTQYF. This chain links TRBV2 with TRBJ2-3, with D unclear. Trimming shortened V by 2 bases and J by 5 bases, and 5 bases separated the two germline ends. This CDR3 has 12 residues. In germline, CDR1 is SNHLY, CDR2 FYNNEI.

The chain recombines TRBV5-1 with TRBJ1-6; 9 nucleotides align to TRBD1. With 4 bases clipped from V and 8 bases from J, the junction kept 7 bases outside the gene matches. The CDR3 loop spans 15 amino acids. Germline CDR1 reads SGHRS; CDR2 reads YFSETQ. The CDR3 sequence is CASSLGTGRDSPLHF. As DNA, the CDR3 is TGCGCCAGCAGCCTAGGGACAGGGCGCGATTCACCCCTCCACTTT.

In this sample, this clone turned up a few times. J is TRBJ2-1 and V is TRBV7-6, with 15 bases that match TRBD2. Germline V lookup: CDR1 SGHVS, CDR2 FNYEAQ. The CDR3 totals 17 residues. J was trimmed by 8 bases and V by 5 bases; bases with no gene match: 10. CDR3 sequence (DNA): TGTGCCAGCAGCCTGGGACTAGCGGGGGGTACCCTCGATGAGCAGTTCTTC. It codes for CASSLGLAGGTLDEQFF.

The V gene is TRBV5-6, the J gene TRBJ1-2, with a weak D call TRBD1 (5 bases). Germline lookup yields CDR1 SGHDT and CDR2 YYEEEE. V was shortened by 4 bases and J by 3 bases, with 19 bases between the two germline ends. The CDR3 covers 16 residues. CDR3 in amino acids: CASSPDSGYSDYGYTF. DNA for the CDR3: TGTGCCAGCAGCCCCGATTCAGGGTATAGTGACTATGGCTACACCTTC.

This chain uses TRBV11-2 with TRBJ1-2; TRBD1 aligns across 7 bases. In germline, CDR1 is SGHAT, CDR2 FQNNGV. V shed 1 base, J shed 8 bases, and the junction held 4 bases outside the gene matches. This CDR3 has 13 amino acids. Here the CDR3 reads CASSLGQGGGYTF. Written as DNA, the CDR3 is TGTGCCAGCAGCTTAGGTCAGGGGGGAGGCTACACCTTC.

This clone has more than one count but fewer than ten. The rearrangement joins TRBV28 to TRBJ1-2; 8 bases are a match to TRBD1. J was trimmed by 4 bases and V by 6 bases; bases with no gene match: 7. This CDR3 has 14 residues. Germline loops: CDR1 MDHEN, CDR2 SYDVKM. The DNA of the CDR3 is TGTGCCAGCAGCCCAGGGGGCGTTGGCTATGGCTACACCTTC. It yields the protein CASSPGGVGYGYTF.

This clone was detected only once. This rearrangement joins TRBV27 to TRBJ2-7, with D possibly TRBD2 on 7 matching bases. Germline loops: CDR1 MNHEY, CDR2 SMNVEV (reference sequence). The CDR3 length is 13 residues. Trimming took 4 bases from V and 6 from J, leaving 13 bases between them. The CDR3 sequence is CASSSGGLGEQYF. As DNA, the CDR3 is TGTGCCAGCAGTTCCGGGGGGCTTGGCGAGCAGTACTTC.

CDR3 protein: CASSSVGGGNTEAFF. The CDR3 DNA reads TGTGCCAGCAGTTCGGTCGGCGGGGGGAACACTGAAGCTTTCTTT. J is TRBJ1-1 and V is TRBV6-6; tentative D call: TRBD1 (5 bases). V was cut by 4 bases and J by 1 base, with 13 bases left in between. The germline V gene encodes CDR1 MNHNY and CDR2 SVGAGI (reference sequence). This CDR3 is built from 15 residues.

The chain uses TRBV9 and TRBJ2-5, with D possibly being TRBD2 (6 bases). CDR1 is SGDLS, CDR2 YYNGEE, per germline. The CDR3 consists of 13 residues. Trimming pared 0 bases from V and 5 bases from J, leaving 8 bases between. CDR3 sequence: CASSVEGRETQYF. The CDR3 region has the DNA TGTGCCAGCAGCGTAGAAGGGAGGGAGACCCAGTACTTC.

The chain recombines TRBV27 with TRBJ1-6; the match to TRBD1 covers 10 bases. The CDR3 covers 14 residues. Germline CDR1 reads MNHEY; CDR2 reads SMNVEV (reference sequence). The J segment lost 7 bases and the V segment lost 5 bases, leaving 2 bases of the junction unmatched. In DNA form, the CDR3 reads TGTGCCAGCAGTCCGGGACAGGGGAATTCACCCCTCCACTTT. Translated, it gives CASSPGQGNSPLHF.

The V gene is TRBV14, the J gene TRBJ2-5, with 9 bases identical to TRBD1. Trimming removed 4 bases from V and 4 bases from J; junction bases left unmatched: 10. Germline lookup yields CDR1 SGHDN and CDR2 FVKESK. This CDR3 is 16 amino acids long. The CDR3 here is CASSRFKQGARETQYF. The CDR3 bases are TGTGCCAGCAGCCGTTTTAAACAGGGGGCGCGAGAGACCCAGTACTTC.

This clone has only one observation. The gene calls are TRBV28 and TRBJ2-7; 9 bases fit TRBD1. In germline, CDR1 is MDHEN, CDR2 SYDVKM. The CDR3 has 15 amino acids. V lost 2 bases, J lost 2 bases, and 4 bases stayed unmatched. This chain's CDR3 is CASSLGGQGAYEQYF. The CDR3 DNA follows: TGTGCCAGCAGTTTAGGGGGACAGGGAGCCTACGAGCAGTACTTC.

The chain's CDR3 is CASSRDRDRYEQYF. In nucleotides, the CDR3 is TGTGCCAGCAGCCGGGACAGGGATCGCTACGAGCAGTACTTC. The rearrangement links TRBV21-1 to TRBJ2-7; the table gives TRBD1 as D, unverified against the DNA. TRBV21-1 is designated a pseudogene. This CDR3 is built from 14 residues.

The V and J genes are TRBV10-2 and TRBJ1-5; D ambiguous. Trimming pared 1 base from V and 7 bases from J, leaving 5 bases between. The CDR3 is made up of 12 amino acids. Germline CDR1 is WSHSY and CDR2 is SAAADI. The chain's CDR3 is CASSELSQPQHF. DNA for the CDR3: TGCGCCAGCAGTGAGTTAAGCCAGCCCCAGCATTTT.

This chain joins TRBV5-4 and TRBJ2-7, with D unclear. Trimming shortened V by 4 bases and J by 6 bases, and 17 bases separated the two germline ends. CDR1 SGHNT and CDR2 YYREEE come from the germline V gene (reference sequence). There are 14 residues in the CDR3. The CDR3 region is CASSPEWATSEQYF. Written as DNA, the CDR3 is TGTGCCAGCAGCCCTGAATGGGCCACAAGCGAGCAGTACTTC.

The CDR3: CASSYRSGDTLGYTF. CDR3 in DNA: TGTGCCAGCAGTTACCGCTCAGGGGACACCCTTGGCTACACCTTC. This rearrangement joins TRBV6-5 to TRBJ1-2, with D tentatively TRBD1 (6 bases). The V gene's germline CDR1 is MNHEY and CDR2 SVGAGI. The CDR3 totals 15 residues. Trimming shortened V by 2 bases and J by 7 bases, and 17 bases separated the two germline ends.

V is TRBV5-4 and J is TRBJ2-7, with TRBD1 as a possible D gene (6 bases). Per germline, CDR1 SGHNT and CDR2 YYREEE (reference sequence). This CDR3 has 14 amino acids. V was trimmed by 4 bases and J by 0 bases, leaving 11 bases between them. CDR3 sequence reads: CASSADSSSYEQYF. The CDR3 coding sequence is TGTGCCAGCAGCGCGGACAGTTCCTCCTACGAGCAGTACTTC.

The J gene is TRBJ2-1, the V gene TRBV5-1; D perhaps matches TRBD1 (8 bases). CDR3 length equals 16 residues. Germline lookup yields CDR1 SGHRS and CDR2 YFSETQ. V was cut by 4 bases and J by 3 bases, with 17 bases left in between. CDR3 sequence reads: CASSPRHRGGYNEQFF. The CDR3 nucleotides read TGCGCCAGCAGCCCCCGTCACAGGGGGGGCTACAATGAGCAGTTCTTC. Looking up the rest from reference TRBV5-1 and TRBJ2-1 gives the full variable domain: KAGVTQTPRYLIKTRGQQVTLSCSPISGHRSVSWYQQTPGQGLQFLFEYFSETQRNKGNFPGRFSGRQFSNSRSEMNVSTLELGDSALYLCASSPRHRGGYNEQFFGPGTRLTVL.

This clone came up once. V and J are TRBV11-2 and TRBJ2-7, with a weak D call TRBD1 (5 bases). The germline CDR1 and CDR2 sequences are SGHAT and FQNNGV. The V end lost 5 bases, the J end lost 2 bases, and 10 bases lay between the germline ends. The CDR3 covers 13 residues. CDR3 bases: TGTGCCAGCAGCACAGGTCTTACCTACGAGCAGTACTTC. Translation gives CASSTGLTYEQYF.

This rearrangement joins TRBV5-1 to TRBJ1-1, with D tentatively TRBD1 (5 bases). Germline V gene sequence: CDR1 SGHRS, CDR2 YFSETQ. Trimming stripped 2 bases from V and 4 bases from J, with 18 bases between. This CDR3 has 16 residues. The CDR3 nucleotides read TGCGCCAGCAGCTTAGTGCCCCAGGGCGCAGGCACTGAAGCTTTCTTT. Protein sequence: CASSLVPQGAGTEAFF. Combining the CDR3 with reference TRBV5-1 and TRBJ1-1 gives the whole variable domain KAGVTQTPRYLIKTRGQQVTLSCSPISGHRSVSWYQQTPGQGLQFLFEYFSETQRNKGNFPGRFSGRQFSNSRSEMNVSTLELGDSALYLCASSLVPQGAGTEAFFGQGTRLTVV.

DNA of the CDR3: TGTGCTAGTGGTTTGGGACAGGGGGCTGACACCATATATTTT. This gives the protein CASGLGQGADTIYF. The chain combines TRBV12-5 with TRBJ1-3, with 10 bases fitting TRBD1. The length of the CDR3 is 14 residues. Germline assignment: CDR1 LGHNT and CDR2 FRNRAP. V shed 1 base and J 8 bases; nucleotides not matched to a gene: 2.

The chain employs TRBV10-3 and TRBJ1-5; weak D call: TRBD1 (5 bases). The germline V gene encodes CDR1 ENHRY and CDR2 SYGVKD. The length of the CDR3 is 15 residues. V was clipped by 0 bases and J by 3 bases, with 9 bases between them. The chain's CDR3 is CAISESLRDNQPQHF. CDR3 DNA sequence: TGTGCCATCAGTGAGTCGCTCAGGGACAATCAGCCCCAGCATTTT.

CDR3 in DNA: TGTGCCAGCAGTGAGGGGGGTCTAAGAACGGGATTGTACGAGCAGTACTTC. It encodes CASSEGGLRTGLYEQYF. V and J are TRBV2 and TRBJ2-7; D might be TRBD2 (6 bases). Trimming shortened V by 3 bases and J by 4 bases, and 22 bases separated the two germline ends. CDR3 size: 17 residues. Germline V gene data show CDR1 as SNHLY and CDR2 as FYNNEI.

The chain has TRBV15 and TRBJ1-2, with D maybe TRBD1 (5 bases). V was pared by 0 bases and J by 1 base, with 15 bases between. From germline, CDR1 is LNHNV and CDR2 YYDKDF (reference sequence). This CDR3 spans 17 amino acids. Here the CDR3 reads CATSRDRSAGRNYGYTF. The CDR3 region has the DNA TGTGCCACCAGCAGAGATAGATCCGCAGGGCGTAACTATGGCTACACCTTC. Drawing the rest from reference TRBV15 and TRBJ1-2, the complete variable domain is DAMVIQNPRYQVTQFGKPVTLSCSQTLNHNVMYWYQQKSSQAPKLLFHYYDKDFNNEADTPDNFQSRRPNTSFCFLDIRSPGLGDTAMYLCATSRDRSAGRNYGYTFGSGTRLTVV.

The chain combines TRBV7-2 with TRBJ2-5, with 7 bases that match TRBD1. Trimming at V came to 5 bases and at J to 5 bases, leaving 5 bases not matched to a gene. The CDR3 covers 13 residues. The V gene's germline CDR1 is SGHTA and CDR2 FQGNSA. The CDR3 loop is CASSRRQGETQYF. The CDR3 bases are TGTGCCAGCAGCCGTAGACAGGGTGAGACCCAGTACTTC.

The chain carries TRBV2 and TRBJ1-2; 10 bases are shared with TRBD1. The CDR3 is 14 residues long. The germline V gene has CDR1 SNHLY and CDR2 FYNNEI. With 5 bases clipped from V and 2 bases from J, the junction kept 2 bases outside the gene matches. The CDR3 protein is CASSTGQGNYGYTF. In DNA, the CDR3 is TGTGCCAGCAGTACGGGACAGGGGAACTATGGCTACACCTTC.

This chain uses TRBV5-1 with TRBJ2-5; 10 bases map to TRBD2. The CDR3 is 16 residues long. The germline gives CDR1 SGHRS, CDR2 YFSETQ. Trimming took 0 bases from V and 5 from J; bases not matched to a gene: 7. CDR3 DNA: TGCGCCAGCAGCTTGGCCCAGCGGGGGGGCCTCGAGACCCAGTACTTC. Translation gives CASSLAQRGGLETQYF. The entire variable domain, with the rest obtained from reference TRBV5-1 and TRBJ2-5, is as follows: KAGVTQTPRYLIKTRGQQVTLSCSPISGHRSVSWYQQTPGQGLQFLFEYFSETQRNKGNFPGRFSGRQFSNSRSEMNVSTLELGDSALYLCASSLAQRGGLETQYFGPGTRLLVL.

This clone has only a few counts. The V gene is TRBV7-9, the J gene TRBJ1-1; the D gene is possibly TRBD1 (5 bases). Germline V gives CDR1 SEHNR, CDR2 FQNEAQ (reference sequence). The CDR3 runs 14 residues. V lost 5 bases and J 7 bases, leaving 17 bases between the germline ends. CDR3 sequence: CASSPDTDTDEAFF. CDR3 coding DNA: TGTGCCAGCAGCCCCGACACGGACACCGATGAAGCTTTCTTT.

This clone was seen only once. The CDR3 nucleotides are TGCGCCAGCAGCCAAGGGAACAGGGTCAGCACCGGGGAGCTGTTTTTT. Residues: CASSQGNRVSTGELFF. The rearrangement joins TRBV4-1 to TRBJ2-2; a possible D gene is TRBD1 (6 bases). The CDR3 has 16 residues. V was trimmed by 1 base and J by 4 bases, leaving 13 bases between them. CDR1 MGHRA and CDR2 YSYEKL come from the germline V gene.

The gene calls are TRBV7-9 and TRBJ2-1, with D possibly matching TRBD2 (7 bases). CDR3 length: 14 amino acids. CDR1 SEHNR and CDR2 FQNEAQ come from the germline V gene (reference sequence). The germline V and J ends were trimmed by 1 base and 8 bases, with 12 bases remaining between them. The CDR3, as DNA: TGTGCCAGCAGCTTAGTCGGGGGGCAGGATGAGCAGTTCTTC. This sequence encodes CASSLVGGQDEQFF. Variable domain in full (rest from reference TRBV7-9 and TRBJ2-1): DTGVSQNPRHKITKRGQNVTFRCDPISEHNRLYWYRQTLGQGPEFLTYFQNEAQLEKSRLLSDRFSAERPKGSFSTLEIQRTEQGDSAMYLCASSLVGGQDEQFFGPGTRLTVL.

Details on this clone: One junction end disagrees with the germline gene, perhaps due to a read error. V usage is TRBV7-7 and J usage is TRBJ1-2, with 12 positions matching TRBD1. The CDR3 contains 15 residues. Germline V gene sequence: CDR1 SSHAT, CDR2 FNYEAQ (reference sequence). CDR3 DNA: TGTGCTAGCAGCTTAGGGGGACAGGGGGCCTATGGCTACACCTTC. Its protein is CASSLGGQGAYGYTF.